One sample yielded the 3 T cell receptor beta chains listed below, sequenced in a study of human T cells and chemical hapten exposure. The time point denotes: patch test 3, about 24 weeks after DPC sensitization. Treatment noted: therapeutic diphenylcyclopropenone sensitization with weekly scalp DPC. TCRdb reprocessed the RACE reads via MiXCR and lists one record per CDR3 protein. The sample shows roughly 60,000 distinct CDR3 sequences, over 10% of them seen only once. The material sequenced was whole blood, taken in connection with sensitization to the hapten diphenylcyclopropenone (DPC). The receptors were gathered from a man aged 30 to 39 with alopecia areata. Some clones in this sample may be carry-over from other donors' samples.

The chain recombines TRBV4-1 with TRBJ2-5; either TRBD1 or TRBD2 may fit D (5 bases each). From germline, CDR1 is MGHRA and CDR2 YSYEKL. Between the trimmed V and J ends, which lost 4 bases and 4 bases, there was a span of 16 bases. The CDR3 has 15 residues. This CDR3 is CASSPPGAKRETQYF. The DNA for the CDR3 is TGCGCCAGCAGCCCCCCCGGGGCGAAAAGAGAGACCCAGTACTTC.

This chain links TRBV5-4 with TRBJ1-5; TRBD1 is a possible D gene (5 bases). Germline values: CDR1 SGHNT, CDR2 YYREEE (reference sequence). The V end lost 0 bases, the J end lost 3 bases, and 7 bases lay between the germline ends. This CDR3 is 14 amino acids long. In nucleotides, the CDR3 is TGTGCCAGCAGCTTGGGACAGTCCAATCAGCCCCAGCATTTT. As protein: CASSLGQSNQPQHF.

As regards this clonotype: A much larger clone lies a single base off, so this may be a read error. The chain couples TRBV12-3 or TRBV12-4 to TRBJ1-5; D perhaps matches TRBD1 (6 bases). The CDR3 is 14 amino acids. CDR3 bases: TGTGCCGGCAGTTTACGGCCAGGGGTCCAGCCCCAGCATTTT. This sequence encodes CAGSLRPGVQPQHF.